These T cell receptor beta chains were read from a single sample in a study of cytomegalovirus exposure and HLA in healthy donors. Produced via immunoSEQ multiplex PCR; TCRdb's table is partial and in-frame only. Seen here are around 140,000 clones, more than 7.5% observed once, and the top ten hold 1.8%. Sample: PBMCs. These receptors were collected from a man aged 45-65 years in good health and CMV-seronegative. Both conserved end residues are part of each CDR3. A D gene is named only where the DNA matches it firmly. Part of the rows lack a size; the others show once, few, many or a class for expanded clones.

D	V	size	J	CDR3	DNA
TRBD2	TRBV5-1	-	TRBJ2-3	CASSPRTSGKTDTQYF	TGCGCCAGCAGCCCCAGGACTAGCGGGAAAACAGATACGCAGTATTTT
-	TRBV6-4	few	TRBJ2-3	CASSGELSDTQYF	TGTGCCAGCAGTGGCGAGCTCTCAGATACGCAGTATTTT
TRBD2	TRBV28	-	TRBJ2-1	CASSGLAGVTEQFF	TGTGCCAGCAGTGGACTAGCGGGAGTTACTGAGCAGTTCTTC
-	TRBV28	-	TRBJ2-2	CASRGGRGRTGELFF	TGTGCCAGCAGGGGGGGTAGGGGCAGAACCGGGGAGCTGTTTTTT
TRBD1	TRBV11-2	-	TRBJ2-7	CASSLSGQGSYEQYF	TGTGCCAGCAGCCTTTCGGGACAGGGATCCTACGAGCAGTACTTC
-	TRBV10-3	-	TRBJ2-7	CAISESMAGAIEQYF	TGTGCCATCAGTGAGTCGATGGCGGGGGCAATCGAGCAGTACTTC
TRBD1	TRBV6-5	-	TRBJ2-1	CASSVRDRGLNEQFF	TGTGCCAGCAGTGTCCGGGACAGGGGGCTCAATGAGCAGTTCTTC
TRBD1	TRBV5-1	few	TRBJ2-1	CASKPGQGSSYNEQFF	TGCGCCAGCAAACCGGGACAGGGGAGCTCCTACAATGAGCAGTTCTTC
-	TRBV2	few	TRBJ1-2	CASSEFILVYGYTF	TGTGCCAGCAGTGAATTCATACTCGTTTATGGCTACACCTTC
-	TRBV19	-	TRBJ2-7	CASSIAETGSYEQYF	TGTGCCAGTAGTATAGCCGAGACAGGCTCCTACGAGCAGTACTTC
-	TRBV6-1	few	TRBJ1-1	CASSPGTSNTEAFF	TGTGCCAGCTCCCCAGGTACCTCGAACACTGAAGCTTTCTTT
TRBD2	TRBV5-1	few	TRBJ2-7	CASSLGVTSDYEQYF	TGCGCCAGCAGCTTGGGCGTGACTAGCGACTACGAGCAGTACTTC
-	TRBV18	-	TRBJ1-2	CASSPSVTPRDSYGYTF	TGTGCCAGCTCACCATCGGTAACCCCCCGAGACTCGTATGGCTACACCTTC
-	TRBV6-6	few	TRBJ1-1	CASSPGGWNTEAFF	TGTGCCAGCAGCCCGGGGGGGTGGAACACTGAAGCTTTCTTT
-	TRBV5-1	-	TRBJ1-2	CASSLTGTNYGYTF	TGCGCCAGCAGCTTAACCGGGACTAACTATGGCTACACCTTC
-	TRBV7-3	-	TRBJ2-3	CASSSSSASTDTQYF	TGTGCCAGCAGCTCCTCTAGCGCGAGCACAGATACGCAGTATTTT
-	TRBV6-5	-	TRBJ1-1	CASLNRRNTEAFF	TGTGCCAGCTTGAACAGGAGGAACACTGAAGCTTTCTTT
TRBD2	TRBV5-1	few	TRBJ2-3	CASSPASGRRPDTQYF	TGCGCCAGCAGCCCAGCTAGCGGGAGGAGGCCAGATACGCAGTATTTT
TRBD1	TRBV30	few	TRBJ1-2	CAWNRLPGTGDGYTF	TGTGCCTGGAACCGCCTTCCCGGGACAGGGGATGGCTACACCTTC
-	TRBV7-9	-	TRBJ2-5	CASSLANEGTQYF	TGTGCCAGCAGCTTAGCTAACGAGGGGACCCAGTACTTC
-	TRBV18	-	TRBJ1-2	CASTPDRIVPFGYTF	TGTGCCAGCACCCCCGACAGGATTGTCCCGTTTGGCTACACCTTC
-	TRBV6-5	-	TRBJ1-3	CASSYGLPSGNTIYF	TGTGCCAGCAGTTACGGACTGCCCTCTGGAAACACCATATATTTT
TRBD2	TRBV2	few	TRBJ2-1	CASGGLAGGNEQFF	TGTGCCAGTGGTGGGCTAGCGGGAGGCAATGAGCAGTTCTTC
TRBD1	TRBV2	few	TRBJ1-5	CASSFPRDRGEGGNQPQHF	TGTGCCAGCAGTTTCCCTCGGGACAGGGGGGAAGGAGGCAATCAGCCCCAGCATTTT
TRBD1	TRBV4-2	few	TRBJ2-2	CASSLNQGQGGTGELFF	TGTGCCAGCAGCCTTAACCAGGGACAGGGCGGAACCGGGGAGCTGTTTTTT
TRBD2	TRBV7-9	-	TRBJ2-5	CASSFIAGASKSVQYF	TGTGCCAGCAGCTTCATAGCGGGGGCCTCCAAGTCGGTCCAGTACTTC
-	TRBV7-3	-	TRBJ2-2	CASSLSYTGELFF	TGTGCCAGCAGCTTGAGTTATACCGGGGAGCTGTTTTTT